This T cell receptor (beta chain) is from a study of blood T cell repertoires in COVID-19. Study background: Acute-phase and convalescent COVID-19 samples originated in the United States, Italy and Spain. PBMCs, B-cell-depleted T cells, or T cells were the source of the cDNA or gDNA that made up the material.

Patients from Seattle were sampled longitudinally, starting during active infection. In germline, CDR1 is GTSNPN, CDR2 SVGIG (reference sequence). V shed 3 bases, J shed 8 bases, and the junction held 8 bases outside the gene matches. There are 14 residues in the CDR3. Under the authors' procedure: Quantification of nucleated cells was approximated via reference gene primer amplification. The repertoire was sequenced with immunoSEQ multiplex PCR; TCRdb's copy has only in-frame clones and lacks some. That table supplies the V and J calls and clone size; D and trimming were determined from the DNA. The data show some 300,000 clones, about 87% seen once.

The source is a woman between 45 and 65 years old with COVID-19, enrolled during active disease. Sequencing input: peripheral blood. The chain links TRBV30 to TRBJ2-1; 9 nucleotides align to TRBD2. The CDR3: CAWSGREGADEQFF. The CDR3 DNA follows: TGTGCCTGGAGCGGGCGGGAGGGGGCGGATGAGCAGTTCTTC. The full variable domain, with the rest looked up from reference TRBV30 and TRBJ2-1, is SQTIHQWPATLVQPVGSPLSLECTVEGTSNPNLYWYRQAAGRGLQLLFYSVGIGQISSEVPQNLSASRPQDRQFILSSKKLLLSDSGFYLCAWSGREGADEQFFGPGTRLTVL.